Here is one T cell receptor (beta chain) with its context. Its antigen is not identified. This record comes from a study of T cell repertoires in cytomegalovirus infection. Study background: Peptides in the study included HLA-C-restricted and HLA-B-restricted CMV epitopes. Carrying CMV and the relevant HLA type showed in public TCR beta signatures.

TCRdb re-called the reads with MiXCR, one entry per CDR3 protein. The data contain tens of thousands of distinct CDR3 sequences, 24% of them seen just once; the ten biggest clones take up roughly 50%. Findings and caveats of the study: Clonotypes of TCR beta that were HLA-C-restricted and CMV-specific dominated the ex vivo response. The study identified carriers of CMV plus the relevant HLA from cumulative public TCR beta family frequency.

The CDR3 extends over 16 amino acids. V was clipped by 1 base and J by 8 bases, with 17 bases between them. The V gene's germline CDR1 is LGHNA and CDR2 YSLEER. The receptor comes from a human donor in good health (CMV status not recorded). Some clones in this sample may be carry-over from other donors' samples. This material consisted of CD8+ T cells from cultured PBMCs, taken from culture after CMV antigen stimulation. This chain connects TRBV4-3 to TRBJ1-4, with D possibly matching TRBD1 (5 bases). This chain's CDR3 is CASSQGIQGAREKLFF. The CDR3 nucleotides read TGCGCCAGCAGCCAAGGGATTCAGGGAGCACGAGAAAAACTGTTTTTT.